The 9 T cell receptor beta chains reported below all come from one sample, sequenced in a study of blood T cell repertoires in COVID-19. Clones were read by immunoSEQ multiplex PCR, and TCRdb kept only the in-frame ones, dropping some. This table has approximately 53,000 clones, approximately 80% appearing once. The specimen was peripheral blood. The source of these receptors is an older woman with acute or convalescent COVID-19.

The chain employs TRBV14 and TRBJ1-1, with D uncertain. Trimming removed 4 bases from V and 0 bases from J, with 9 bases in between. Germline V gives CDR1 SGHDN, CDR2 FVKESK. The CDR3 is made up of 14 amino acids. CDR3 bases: TGTGCCAGCAGCCCCCCAGGTATGAACACTGAAGCTTTCTTT. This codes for CASSPPGMNTEAFF. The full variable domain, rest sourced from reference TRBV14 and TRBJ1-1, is EAGVTQFPSHSVIEKGQTVTLRCDPISGHDNLYWYRRVMGKEIKFLLHFVKESKQDESGMPNNRFLAERTGGTYSTLKVQPAELEDSGVYFCASSPPGMNTEAFFGQGTRLTVV.

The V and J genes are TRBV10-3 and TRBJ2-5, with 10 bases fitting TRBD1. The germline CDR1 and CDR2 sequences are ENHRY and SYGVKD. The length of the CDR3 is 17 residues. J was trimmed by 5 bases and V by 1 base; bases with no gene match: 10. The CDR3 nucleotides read TGTGCCATCAGTGAGTTTTCCGGGACAGGGGTACGGGAGACCCAGTACTTC. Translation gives CAISEFSGTGVRETQYF.

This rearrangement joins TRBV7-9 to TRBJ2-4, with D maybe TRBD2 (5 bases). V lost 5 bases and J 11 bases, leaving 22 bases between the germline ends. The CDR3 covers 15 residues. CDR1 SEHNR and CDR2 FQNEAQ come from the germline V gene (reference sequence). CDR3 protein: CASSQDPEGQSLQYF. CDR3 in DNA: TGTGCCAGCAGCCAAGACCCAGAGGGCCAATCCCTTCAGTACTTC.

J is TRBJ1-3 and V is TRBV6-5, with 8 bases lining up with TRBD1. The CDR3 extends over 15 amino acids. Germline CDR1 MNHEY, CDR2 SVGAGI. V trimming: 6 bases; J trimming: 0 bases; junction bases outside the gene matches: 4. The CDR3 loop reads CASRQGDLSGNTIYF. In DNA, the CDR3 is TGTGCCAGCAGACAGGGGGATCTCTCTGGAAACACCATATATTTT.

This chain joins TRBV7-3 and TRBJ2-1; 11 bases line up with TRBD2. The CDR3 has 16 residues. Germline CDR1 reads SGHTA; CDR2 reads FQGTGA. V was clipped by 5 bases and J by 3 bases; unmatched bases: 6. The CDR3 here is CASSPTLAGDYNEQFF. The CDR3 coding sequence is TGTGCCAGCAGCCCCACACTAGCGGGAGACTACAATGAGCAGTTCTTC. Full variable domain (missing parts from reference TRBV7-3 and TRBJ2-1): GAGVSQTPSNKVTEKGKYVELRCDPISGHTALYWYRQSLGQGPEFLIYFQGTGAADDSGLPNDRFFAVRPEGSVSTLKIQRTERGDSAVYLCASSPTLAGDYNEQFFGPGTRLTVL.

The CDR3, as DNA: TGTGCCAGTAGTACTGACAGGGGAGAGACCCAGTACTTC. Translating it yields CASSTDRGETQYF. The genes are TRBV19 and TRBJ2-5, with TRBD1 matching 8 bases. Germline CDR1 reads LNHDA; CDR2 reads SQIVND (reference sequence). With V trimmed by 4 bases and J by 4 bases, 2 bases remained unmatched. The CDR3 has 13 residues.

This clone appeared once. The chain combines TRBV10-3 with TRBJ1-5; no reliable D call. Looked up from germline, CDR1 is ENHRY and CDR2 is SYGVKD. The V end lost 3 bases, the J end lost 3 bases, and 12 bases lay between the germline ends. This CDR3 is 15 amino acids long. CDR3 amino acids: CAISEGEWVNQPQHF. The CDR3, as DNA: TGTGCCATCAGTGAAGGAGAATGGGTCAATCAGCCCCAGCATTTT.

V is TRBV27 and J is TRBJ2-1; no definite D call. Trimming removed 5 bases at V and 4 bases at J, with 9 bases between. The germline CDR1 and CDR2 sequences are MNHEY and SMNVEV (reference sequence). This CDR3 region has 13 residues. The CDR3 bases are TGTGCCAGCAGTAGGAGTGTGTACAATGAGCAGTTCTTC. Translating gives CASSRSVYNEQFF.

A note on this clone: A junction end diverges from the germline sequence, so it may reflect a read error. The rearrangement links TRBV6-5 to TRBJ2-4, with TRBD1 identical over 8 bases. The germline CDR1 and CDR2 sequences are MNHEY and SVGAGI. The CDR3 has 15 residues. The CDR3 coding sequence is TGTGCCAGCAGCCTTTTCCAGGGGGCCATAAACATTCAGTACTTC. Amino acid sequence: CASSLFQGAINIQYF.